This T cell receptor beta chain appears in the sequencing data of a study of regulatory and conventional T cells in RAG deficiency. Regarding the study as a whole: Shorter CDR3s in all patient subsets; >80% Treg-Tconv overlap in Omenn.

Profiled with immunoSEQ multiplex PCR; TCRdb holds only in-frame clones, not every one. Here the sample spans approximately 48,000 clones, just under 90% being singletons. About this clone: Its antigen is not known. Other nucleotide sequences in the sample specify the same CDR3.

Germline lookup yields CDR1 SQVTM and CDR2 ANQGSEA. The CDR3 has 13 residues. V dropped 1 base and J dropped 0 bases, with 6 bases sitting between them. Conventional CD4+ T cells were sorted from blood as CD25-low CD127-high cells. The same sample was also studied in work on regulatory T cells. That report adds: Amplification used 52 TRBV primers and 13 TRBJ primers.

V usage is TRBV29-1 and J usage is TRBJ1-1; D is ambiguous. Sequencing was carried out using CD4+ effector T cells sorted from blood. The clonotype comes from a human donor in good health. Written as DNA, the CDR3 is TGCAGCGTTGAAGGGCGGATGAACACTGAAGCTTTCTTT. Encoded protein: CSVEGRMNTEAFF.